These 29 T cell receptor beta chains came from one sample sequenced in a study of blood T cell repertoires in COVID-19. Using immunoSEQ multiplex PCR, the repertoire was profiled, and TCRdb retains in-frame clones only, with some absent. This sample has approximately 190,000 clones, with 75% to 90% found just once. The sample consisted of peripheral blood. All receptors derive from a man in his 70s with active or convalescent COVID-19.

This rearrangement joins TRBV6-5 to TRBJ2-2; no reliable D call. The germline gives CDR1 MNHEY, CDR2 SVGAGI. The CDR3 is 13 amino acids. V was shortened by 4 bases and J by 8 bases, with 11 bases between the two germline ends. The CDR3 here is CASSLLLIGELFF. DNA of the CDR3: TGTGCCAGCAGTTTACTCCTAATTGGGGAGCTGTTTTTT.

The CDR3 region is CASSLGLARNNEQFF. The CDR3 DNA sequence: TGTGCCAGCAGCCTTGGACTAGCGAGAAACAATGAGCAGTTCTTC. V usage is TRBV3-1 (or the pseudogene TRBV3-2) and J usage is TRBJ2-1, with 9 nucleotides matching TRBD2. CDR1 LGHDT and CDR2 YNNKEL come from the germline V gene (reference sequence). V lost 4 bases, J lost 5 bases, and 6 bases stayed unmatched. The CDR3 length is 15 residues.

This chain uses TRBV4-2 with TRBJ1-4, with 9 bases fitting TRBD1. The length of the CDR3 is 15 residues. The ends lost 6 bases at V and 6 bases at J; junction bases unmatched: 8. Germline V lookup: CDR1 LGHNA, CDR2 YNFKEQ. CDR3 amino acids: CASRPDRGKDEKLFF. DNA of the CDR3: TGTGCCAGCAGACCGGACAGGGGCAAAGATGAAAAACTGTTTTTT.

This clone was found once. With a much larger clone just one base away, this may be a read error. This chain uses TRBV5-6 with TRBJ2-1, with D perhaps TRBD2 (6 bases). The CDR3 totals 14 residues. Germline V gives CDR1 SGHDT, CDR2 YYEEEE. V was cut by 0 bases and J by 4 bases, with 8 bases left in between. The CDR3 DNA reads TGTGCCAGCAGCTTGGGACGGGGGTACAATGAGCAGTTCTTC. As protein: CASSLGRGYNEQFF. Filled out from reference TRBV5-6 and TRBJ2-1, the complete variable domain reads DAGVTQSPTHLIKTRGQQVTLRCSPKSGHDTVSWYQQALGQGPQFIFQYYEEEERQRGNFPDRFSGHQFPNYSSELNVNALLLGDSALYLCASSLGRGYNEQFFGPGTRLTVL.

CDR3 bases: TGCGCCAGCAGCTTGGGCAGGGGGACGCTTCAGTACTTC. It codes for CASSLGRGTLQYF. The chain recombines TRBV5-1 with TRBJ2-4, with 7 bases aligning to TRBD1. In germline, CDR1 is SGHRS, CDR2 YFSETQ. Unmatched junction bases numbered 5, after V lost 0 bases and J lost 11 bases. This CDR3 contains 13 residues.

This clone has only one observation. This chain links TRBV6-5 with TRBJ1-1; the D is unclear. This CDR3 is built from 10 residues. V was clipped by 7 bases and J by 5 bases, with 5 bases between them. The germline V gene has CDR1 MNHEY and CDR2 SVGAGI. CDR3 sequence reads: CASTLTEAFF. CDR3 sequence (DNA): TGTGCCAGCACTCTGACTGAAGCTTTCTTT.

The chain carries TRBV7-6 and TRBJ2-3; the match to TRBD2 covers 10 bases. The length of the CDR3 is 16 residues. J was trimmed by 0 bases and V by 2 bases; bases with no gene match: 2. The V gene's germline CDR1 is SGHVS and CDR2 FNYEAQ. CDR3 bases: TGTGCCAGCAGCTTAATAGCGGGGGGTAGCACAGATACGCAGTATTTT. This gives the protein CASSLIAGGSTDTQYF.

The genes are TRBV7-2 and TRBJ2-4; the match to TRBD1 covers 7 bases. With V trimmed by 5 bases and J by 6 bases, 10 bases remained unmatched. Germline V CDR1 and CDR2: SGHTA, FQGNSA. The CDR3 totals 15 residues. The CDR3 here is CASSRGQRAGNIQYF. Written as DNA, the CDR3 is TGTGCCAGCAGCAGGGGACAGAGGGCCGGAAACATTCAGTACTTC.

The chain carries TRBV27 and TRBJ1-1, with D perhaps TRBD1 (6 bases). The ends were cut back, 4 bases at V and 4 bases at J, with 10 bases in the middle. Germline CDR1 reads MNHEY; CDR2 reads SMNVEV (reference sequence). The CDR3 is 13 amino acids. The CDR3 protein is CASSSQGTTEAFF. CDR3 nucleotides: TGTGCCAGCAGTTCCCAGGGGACCACTGAAGCTTTCTTT.

The V call is TRBV4-3, the J call TRBJ2-2; D is unresolved. CDR1 is LGHNA, CDR2 YSLEER, per germline. V shed 0 bases and J shed 4 bases, with 6 bases lying between them. CDR3 length equals 14 residues. CDR3 amino acids: CASSQEQFTGELFF. The CDR3 bases are TGCGCCAGCAGCCAAGAACAGTTCACCGGGGAGCTGTTTTTT.

The chain is built from TRBV9 and TRBJ2-5, with 10 bases fitting TRBD2. The CDR3 length is 16 residues. Germline V CDR1 and CDR2: SGDLS, YYNGEE. The J segment lost 0 bases and the V segment lost 0 bases, leaving 2 bases of the junction unmatched. The CDR3 DNA sequence: TGTGCCAGCAGCGTAGGTGGACTAGCGGACCAAGAGACCCAGTACTTC. It yields the protein CASSVGGLADQETQYF.

This chain links TRBV15 with TRBJ2-1, with 9 bases matching TRBD2. This CDR3 has 15 amino acids. The germline CDR1 and CDR2 sequences are LNHNV and YYDKDF (reference sequence). V lost 8 bases to trimming and J lost 2 bases; unmatched junction nucleotides: 7. CDR3 loop: CATSRLAGPYNEQFF. Written as DNA, the CDR3 is TGTGCCACCTCCAGGCTAGCGGGACCCTACAATGAGCAGTTCTTC.

This sequence joins TRBV28 and TRBJ2-3, with 10 bases lining up with TRBD2. Germline CDR1 MDHEN, CDR2 SYDVKM. Trimming took 3 bases from V and 1 from J; bases not matched to a gene: 7. The CDR3 covers 17 residues. The CDR3: CASSFTRLAGRTDTQYF. The DNA for the CDR3 is TGTGCCAGCAGTTTTACCCGACTAGCGGGCCGCACAGATACGCAGTATTTT. Complete variable domain (other parts from reference TRBV28 and TRBJ2-3): DVKVTQSSRYLVKRTGEKVFLECVQDMDHENMFWYRQDPGLGLRLIYFSYDVKMKEKGDIPEGYSVSREKKERFSLILESASTNQTSMYLCASSFTRLAGRTDTQYFGPGTRLTVL.

This clone appeared once. The CDR3 reads CASSSRDRAWNTEAFF. In DNA, the CDR3 is TGTGCCAGTAGTAGCCGGGACAGGGCATGGAACACTGAAGCTTTCTTT. V is TRBV19 and J is TRBJ1-1; 9 bases align to TRBD1. Germline CDR1 LNHDA, CDR2 SQIVND (reference sequence). CDR3 size: 16 residues. J lost 1 base, V lost 4 bases, and 7 bases had no gene match.

Only one count was recorded for this clone. The V gene is TRBV28, the J gene TRBJ1-5, with TRBD1 as a possible D gene (6 bases). The CDR3 extends over 13 amino acids. Trimming took 7 bases from V and 5 from J, leaving 12 bases between them. Germline CDR1 and CDR2: MDHEN and SYDVKM. Here the CDR3 DNA reads TGTGCCAGCATCACAGGGTTCTATCAGCCCCAGCATTTT. It yields the protein CASITGFYQPQHF.

The rearrangement links TRBV24-1 to TRBJ2-1, with D possibly matching TRBD2 (5 bases). Trimming took off 3 bases at V and 7 bases at J, with 15 bases between the two ends. Germline V lookup: CDR1 KGHDR, CDR2 SFDVKD. This CDR3 has 15 amino acids. CDR3 loop: CATSDIGGSENEQFF. The CDR3, as DNA: TGTGCCACCAGTGATATCGGTGGGAGTGAGAATGAGCAGTTCTTC.

The rearrangement uses TRBV19 and TRBJ2-4, with 8 bases fitting TRBD1. After removal of 5 bases from V and 2 bases from J, the junction contained 2 bases not matched to a gene. CDR3 length: 14 amino acids. Germline V CDR1 and CDR2: LNHDA, SQIVND (reference sequence). The CDR3, as DNA: TGTGCCAGTAGTGACAGGGGCACCAAAAACATTCAGTACTTC. It specifies CASSDRGTKNIQYF.

The chain links TRBV11-2 to TRBJ1-6; D is possibly TRBD1 (6 bases). The CDR3 consists of 14 residues. The germline gives CDR1 SGHAT, CDR2 FQNNGV. Trimming cost V 3 bases and J 10 bases, with 13 bases left between them. This CDR3 is CASSLGGGRSPLHF. The DNA of the CDR3 is TGTGCCAGCAGCTTGGGAGGGGGGCGATCACCCCTCCACTTT.

The chain is built from TRBV10-3 and TRBJ1-6, with TRBD1 matching over 8 bases. J lost 10 bases, V lost 5 bases, and 7 bases had no gene match. The germline gives CDR1 ENHRY, CDR2 SYGVKD. This CDR3 comprises 14 residues. The CDR3 loop reads CAISMDRVGSPLHF. The CDR3 DNA reads as TGTGCCATCAGTATGGACAGGGTAGGATCACCCCTCCACTTT.

V and J are TRBV19 and TRBJ2-1; 7 bases are a match to TRBD1. The CDR3 totals 17 residues. Germline lookup yields CDR1 LNHDA and CDR2 SQIVND (reference sequence). V shed 3 bases, J shed 0 bases, and the junction held 8 bases outside the gene matches. For the CDR3, the DNA is TGTGCCAGTAGTATGAACAGGGGTCTGAGCTCCTACAATGAGCAGTTCTTC. It is translated as CASSMNRGLSSYNEQFF.

The chain couples TRBV5-5 to TRBJ1-2; D gene unclear. This CDR3 has 17 amino acids. The germline CDR1 and CDR2 sequences are SGHKS and YYEKEE (reference sequence). Trimming took off 2 bases at V and 1 base at J, with 18 bases between the two ends. The CDR3 bases are TGTGCCAGCAGCTTTGTGCCAGGTTATGAGGGTAACTATGGCTACACCTTC. Translating gives CASSFVPGYEGNYGYTF.

The chain couples TRBV4-1 to TRBJ2-7, with 10 bases aligning to TRBD2. This CDR3 spans 15 amino acids. Germline V CDR1 and CDR2: MGHRA, YSYEKL. J was trimmed by 4 bases and V by 0 bases; bases with no gene match: 3. This CDR3 is CASSQELAGIYEQYF. CDR3 nucleotides: TGCGCCAGCAGCCAAGAACTAGCGGGAATATACGAGCAGTACTTC.

Only one count was recorded for this clone. J is TRBJ2-7 and V is TRBV5-1; the D gene is possibly TRBD2 (6 bases). V was cut by 3 bases and J by 0 bases, with 13 bases left in between. The CDR3 is 15 residues long. In germline, CDR1 is SGHRS, CDR2 YFSETQ. CDR3 region: CASSSGEASSYEQYF. In DNA, the CDR3 is TGCGCCAGCAGCTCCGGGGAGGCAAGCTCCTACGAGCAGTACTTC.

CDR3: CATRTASYEQYF. For the CDR3, the DNA is TGTGCCACCCGGACAGCCTCCTACGAGCAGTACTTC. V gene TRBV6-6 combines with J gene TRBJ2-7, with a weak D call TRBD1 (6 bases). Germline V lookup: CDR1 MNHNY, CDR2 SVGAGI (reference sequence). Trimming took off 10 bases at V and 0 bases at J, with 10 bases between the two ends. CDR3 length equals 12 residues.

The chain links TRBV5-1 to TRBJ2-2; TRBD2 matches at 7 bases. Trimming cost V 1 base and J 5 bases; bases outside gene matches: 8. This CDR3 has 16 residues. Germline CDR1 SGHRS, CDR2 YFSETQ. CDR3: CASSLRASGRTGELFF. The DNA of the CDR3 is TGCGCCAGCAGCTTGAGGGCTAGCGGTAGGACCGGGGAGCTGTTTTTT.

This sequence joins TRBV5-4 and TRBJ2-1, with 7 bases that match TRBD2. Unmatched junction bases numbered 1, after V lost 1 base and J lost 0 bases. The CDR3 is 15 residues long. CDR1 is SGHNT and CDR2 is YYREEE in the germline V gene (reference sequence). In nucleotides, the CDR3 is TGTGCCAGCAGCTTGTCGGGGGGCTCCTACAATGAGCAGTTCTTC. Translated: CASSLSGGSYNEQFF.

The chain recombines TRBV28 with TRBJ1-4; 11 positions agree with TRBD1. J lost 8 bases, V lost 1 base, and 6 bases had no gene match. The CDR3 extends over 16 amino acids. From germline, CDR1 is MDHEN and CDR2 SYDVKM. CDR3 DNA sequence: TGTGCCAGCAGTTTATTAGGACAGGGGGCTTGGGAAAAACTGTTTTTT. Its protein product is CASSLLGQGAWEKLFF.

This clone has a single count. The genes are TRBV3-1 (or the pseudogene TRBV3-2) and TRBJ1-2; no clear D. Trimming left V 1 base short and J 6 bases short, with 15 bases between. The germline V gene has CDR1 LGHDT and CDR2 YNNKEL (reference sequence). The CDR3 is 15 residues long. The CDR3 loop is CASSQGGHRANGYTF. As DNA, the CDR3 is TGTGCCAGCAGCCAAGGAGGCCACCGAGCCAATGGCTACACCTTC.

This clone was detected a few times. The chain couples TRBV7-8 to TRBJ1-6; no reliable D call. The CDR3 contains 16 residues. V was pared by 5 bases and J by 0 bases, with 11 bases between. Germline CDR1 SGHVS, CDR2 FQNEAQ. The CDR3 DNA reads TGTGCCAGCAGCCTGGAAGGGAGCTCCTATAATTCACCCCTCCACTTT. Protein: CASSLEGSSYNSPLHF.